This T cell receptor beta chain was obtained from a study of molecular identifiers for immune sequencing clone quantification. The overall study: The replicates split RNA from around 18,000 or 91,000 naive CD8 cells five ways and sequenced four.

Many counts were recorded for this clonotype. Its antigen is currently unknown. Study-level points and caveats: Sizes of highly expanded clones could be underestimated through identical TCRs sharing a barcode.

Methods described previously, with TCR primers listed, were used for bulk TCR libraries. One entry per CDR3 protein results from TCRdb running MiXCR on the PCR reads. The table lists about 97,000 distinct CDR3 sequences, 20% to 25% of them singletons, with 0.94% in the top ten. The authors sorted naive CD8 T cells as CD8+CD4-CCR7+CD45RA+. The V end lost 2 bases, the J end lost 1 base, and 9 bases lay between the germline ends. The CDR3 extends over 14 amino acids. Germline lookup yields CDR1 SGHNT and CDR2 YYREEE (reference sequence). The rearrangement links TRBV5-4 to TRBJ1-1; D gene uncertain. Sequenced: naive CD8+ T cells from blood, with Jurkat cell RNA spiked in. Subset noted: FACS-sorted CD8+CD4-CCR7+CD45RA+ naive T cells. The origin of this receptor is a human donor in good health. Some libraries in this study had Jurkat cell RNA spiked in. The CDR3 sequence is CASSFHPGNTEAFF. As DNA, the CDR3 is TGTGCCAGCAGCTTCCATCCAGGGAACACTGAAGCTTTCTTT.